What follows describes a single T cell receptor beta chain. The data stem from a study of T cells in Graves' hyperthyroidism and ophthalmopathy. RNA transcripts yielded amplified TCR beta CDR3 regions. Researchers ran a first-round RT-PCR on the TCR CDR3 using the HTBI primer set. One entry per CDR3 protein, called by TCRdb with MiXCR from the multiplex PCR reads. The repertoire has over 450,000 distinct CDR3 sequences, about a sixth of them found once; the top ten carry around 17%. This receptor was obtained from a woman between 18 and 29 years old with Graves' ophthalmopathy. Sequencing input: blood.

The CDR3, as DNA: TGTGCCAGCAGCTACAGGACAGGCTATAATTCACCCCTCCACTTT. Protein sequence: CASSYRTGYNSPLHF. The rearrangement links TRBV7-2 to TRBJ1-6; 7 positions match TRBD1. Germline CDR1 and CDR2: SGHTA and FQGNSA. The trim removed 4 bases at V and 3 bases at J, leaving 3 bases unmatched. The CDR3 contains 15 residues. The full variable domain, with the rest looked up from reference TRBV7-2 and TRBJ1-6, is GAGVSQSPSNKVTEKGKDVELRCDPISGHTALYWYRQSLGQGLEFLIYFQGNSAPDKSGLPSDRFSAERTGGSVSTLTIQRTQQEDSAVYLCASSYRTGYNSPLHFGNGTRLTVT.